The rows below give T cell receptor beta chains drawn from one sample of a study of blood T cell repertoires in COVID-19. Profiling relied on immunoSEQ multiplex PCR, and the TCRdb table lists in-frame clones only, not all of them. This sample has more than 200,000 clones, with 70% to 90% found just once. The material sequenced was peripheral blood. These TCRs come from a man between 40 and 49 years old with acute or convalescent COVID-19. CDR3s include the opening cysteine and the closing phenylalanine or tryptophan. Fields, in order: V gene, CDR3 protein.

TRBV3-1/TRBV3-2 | CASSPGGTEAFF
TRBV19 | CASSIPPVVLSGANVLTF
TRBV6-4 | CASTPTWGAGGSTDTQYF
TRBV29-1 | CSVEAGQGDQPQHF
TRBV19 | CASSLGTPNTGELFF
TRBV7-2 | CASSLGAIYGYTF
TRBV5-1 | CASSLAKGLSYEQYF
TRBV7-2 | CASSLLWGGGYTF
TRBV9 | CASSVGVNQPQHF
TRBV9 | CASSETPGGSETQYF
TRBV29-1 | CSVELAGYEQYF
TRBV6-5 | CASSYSQGAQGYFF